Below, one T cell receptor (beta chain) is given with its context. The antigen is undetermined. The time point: week 23, last vaccination. Each dose of the vaccine consisted of 300 ug of mutant IDH1 20-mer peptide, with topical imiquimod. There were new WHO grade 3 or 4 astrocytomas in the donors, and these were IDH1-mutant and ATRX-lost. The ends lost 9 bases at V and 4 bases at J; junction bases unmatched: 13. The CDR3 totals 15 residues. The V gene's germline CDR1 is MDHEN and CDR2 SYDVKM. Assay used: immunoSEQ multiplex PCR; TCRdb lists only in-frame clones, some missing. The sample lists over 35,000 clones, approximately 80% seen once, with 4.5% to 5.5% in the top ten. This entry belongs to a study of a mutant IDH1 vaccine in newly diagnosed glioma. Overall study: Patients were pretreated with radiotherapy, temozolomide, or both, mostly both.

The material was PBMCs, obtained from a glioma patient whose treatment included an IDH1 peptide vaccine. The source is a man between 40 and 49 years old with glioma. The gene calls are TRBV28 and TRBJ2-7; TRBD2 agrees at 9 bases. CDR3 nucleotides: TGTGCCAGTCCTGGAGTTGCTAGCGGGAAATACGAGCAGTACTTC. This codes for CASPGVASGKYEQYF.